Shown below are 16 T cell receptor beta chains from a single sample sequenced in a study of T-cell reconstitution after alpha-beta-depleted transplantation in children. This sample's TCRbeta library carried unique molecular identifier barcodes. TCRdb used MiXCR to reprocess the PCR reads, holding one entry per CDR3 protein. This sample has 300,000 or so distinct CDR3 sequences, with 9.9% found just once. The sequenced sample was PBMCs from the stem cell graft donor, obtained from the stem cell graft. All receptors derive from a human donor who donated a stem cell graft to a child with SCID.

To note about this clonotype: One end of the junction is discordant with germline, which a read error may explain. The chain has TRBV20-1 and TRBJ2-1; 8 nucleotides match TRBD2. The V gene's germline CDR1 is DFQATT and CDR2 SNEGSKA (reference sequence). The CDR3 sequence is 13 residues long. The CDR3 DNA reads as TGCAGTGCTCGGGGGGGCTTCTCCAATGAGCATTTCTTC. As protein: CSARGGFSNEHFF.

The V call is TRBV5-1, the J call TRBJ2-1; possible D gene TRBD1, 6 bases. The CDR3 contains 16 residues. Germline V gene sequence: CDR1 SGHRS, CDR2 YFSETQ. Trimming removed 2 bases at V and 8 bases at J, with 20 bases between. CDR3 amino acids: CASSLKQGSPRDEQFF. CDR3 DNA sequence: TGCGCCAGCAGCTTAAAACAGGGCTCTCCTAGGGATGAGCAGTTCTTC. Full variable domain (outside the CDR3, taken from reference TRBV5-1 and TRBJ2-1): KAGVTQTPRYLIKTRGQQVTLSCSPISGHRSVSWYQQTPGQGLQFLFEYFSETQRNKGNFPGRFSGRQFSNSRSEMNVSTLELGDSALYLCASSLKQGSPRDEQFFGPGTRLTVL.

This chain joins TRBV21-1 and TRBJ1-1. TRBV21-1 is deemed a pseudogene. This CDR3 is 14 amino acids long. The CDR3 DNA is TGTGCCAGCAGCAAAGCGCTAGGGAACACTGAAGCTTTCTTT. Translation: CASSKALGNTEAFF.

This clonotype was seen only a few times. This chain joins TRBV7-2 and TRBJ1-1; D not certain. Germline CDR1 SGHTA, CDR2 FQGNSA. V was shortened by 6 bases and J by 4 bases, with 30 bases between the two germline ends. CDR3 length equals 19 residues. The CDR3 reads CASRRGYGDIMGKGTEAFF. The CDR3 nucleotides are TGTGCCAGCAGACGCGGGTACGGGGATATCATGGGGAAGGGCACTGAAGCTTTCTTT.

This clonotype came up a few times. The chain couples TRBV15 to TRBJ2-2; D is perhaps TRBD2 (5 bases). Germline CDR1 is LNHNV and CDR2 is YYDKDF (reference sequence). V was cut by 0 bases and J by 2 bases, with 7 bases left in between. The CDR3 length is 15 residues. The CDR3 region has the DNA TGTGCCACCAGCAGAGATCGGGGTAACACCGGGGAGCTGTTTTTT. Protein sequence: CATSRDRGNTGELFF.

The table lists this clonotype with many counts. The V gene is TRBV7-3, the J gene TRBJ2-3, with TRBD1 as a possible D gene (5 bases). CDR1 and CDR2 from the germline V gene are SGHTA and FQGTGA. The CDR3 runs 14 residues. The V gene lost 5 bases and the J gene lost 3 bases, with 12 bases spanning the gap. CDR3 amino acids: CASSLGQGTDTQYF. Here the CDR3 DNA reads TGTGCCAGCAGCCTAGGGCAGGGTACAGATACGCAGTATTTT. Using reference TRBV7-3 and TRBJ2-3 for the parts outside the CDR3, the full variable domain is GAGVSQTPSNKVTEKGKYVELRCDPISGHTALYWYRQSLGQGPEFLIYFQGTGAADDSGLPNDRFFAVRPEGSVSTLKIQRTERGDSAVYLCASSLGQGTDTQYFGPGTRLTVL.

At least ten counts were recorded for this clonotype. V usage is TRBV10-1 and J usage is TRBJ2-2; the match to TRBD1 covers 10 bases. Germline V CDR1 and CDR2: WNHNN, SYGVQD (reference sequence). V was clipped by 4 bases and J by 7 bases; unmatched bases: 6. The CDR3 contains 15 residues. This CDR3 reads CASSGQGQGSGELFF. Here the CDR3 DNA reads TGCGCCAGCAGTGGACAGGGACAGGGGAGCGGGGAGCTGTTTTTT.

This clonotype was seen at least ten times. This chain joins TRBV6-1 and TRBJ2-7; 9 bases fit TRBD1. CDR3 size: 15 residues. CDR1 and CDR2 from the germline V gene are MNHNS and SASEGT. V was clipped by 6 bases and J by 2 bases; unmatched bases: 8. CDR3 sequence reads: CASRKDRGVTYEQYF. Written as DNA, the CDR3 is TGTGCCAGCAGAAAGGACAGGGGAGTCACCTACGAGCAGTACTTC.

V gene TRBV20-1 combines with J gene TRBJ2-3; 8 bases line up with TRBD1. CDR1 DFQATT and CDR2 SNEGSKA come from the germline V gene (reference sequence). J was trimmed by 2 bases and V by 4 bases; bases with no gene match: 5. This CDR3 region has 14 residues. The CDR3 region has the DNA TGCAGTGCTACGACAGGGGCGACCACAGATACGCAGTATTTT. Its protein is CSATTGATTDTQYF.

This clonotype has a handful of counts. The rearrangement uses TRBV12-3 or TRBV12-4 and TRBJ1-1; D is perhaps TRBD1 (6 bases). V was clipped by 1 base and J by 0 bases, with 6 bases between them. The CDR3 spans 14 residues. The CDR3 nucleotides read TGTGCCAGCAGTTTAGGGGACATGAACACTGAAGCTTTCTTT. As protein: CASSLGDMNTEAFF.

For the CDR3, the DNA is TGTGCCAGCCGCGACGGGTATTACTACGAGCAGTACTTC. It yields the protein CASRDGYYYEQYF. This sequence joins TRBV7-9 and TRBJ2-7; D is undetermined. The length of the CDR3 is 13 residues. Trimming removed 8 bases from V and 3 bases from J, with 14 bases in between. The germline V gene has CDR1 SEHNR and CDR2 FQNEAQ (reference sequence).

Comment on this clonotype: This could be a read error, since a much larger clone is one nucleotide away. The rearrangement links TRBV12-3 or TRBV12-4 to TRBJ1-6; the D gene is possibly TRBD1 (5 bases). CDR3 length: 12 residues. In nucleotides, the CDR3 is TGTGCCAGCAGCTCAGGGAATTCACCCCTCGACTTT. It translates to CASSSGNSPLDF.

CDR3 amino acids: CASSHGVGVPGTGELFF. The DNA for the CDR3 is TGTGCCAGCAGTCATGGGGTGGGAGTTCCAGGCACCGGGGAGCTGTTTTTT. The J gene is TRBJ2-2, the V gene TRBV12-3 or TRBV12-4; D perhaps matches TRBD2 (5 bases). Trimming took 5 bases from V and 4 from J, leaving 20 bases between them. The CDR3 is 17 amino acids.

In its sample, this clonotype was seen a few times. The chain is built from TRBV20-1 and TRBJ2-3, with a weak D call TRBD1 (6 bases). Trimming cost V 3 bases and J 4 bases, with 14 bases left between them. Germline loops: CDR1 DFQATT, CDR2 SNEGSKA (reference sequence). The length of the CDR3 is 14 residues. The CDR3 DNA follows: TGCAGTGCTAGGCTGGGACATTCCGCAGATACGCAGTATTTT. Its translation: CSARLGHSADTQYF.

DNA of the CDR3: TGCGCCAGCAGCCCGGAAGTGCAGGCCGGGGAGCAGTACTTC. Translation gives CASSPEVQAGEQYF. The chain uses TRBV5-1 and TRBJ2-7; D call uncertain. The CDR3 has 14 residues. Germline CDR1 and CDR2: SGHRS and YFSETQ. The ends were cut back, 4 bases at V and 7 bases at J, with 18 bases in the middle.

The chain employs TRBV10-3 and TRBJ1-2; no firm D call. Germline V gene lookup returns CDR1 ENHRY and CDR2 SYGVKD. The CDR3 contains 16 residues. Trimming stripped 3 bases from V and 4 bases from J, with 18 bases between. The CDR3 sequence is CAISDPDRDYRYGYTF. In nucleotides, the CDR3 is TGTGCCATCAGTGACCCAGATAGAGACTACCGCTATGGCTACACCTTC.